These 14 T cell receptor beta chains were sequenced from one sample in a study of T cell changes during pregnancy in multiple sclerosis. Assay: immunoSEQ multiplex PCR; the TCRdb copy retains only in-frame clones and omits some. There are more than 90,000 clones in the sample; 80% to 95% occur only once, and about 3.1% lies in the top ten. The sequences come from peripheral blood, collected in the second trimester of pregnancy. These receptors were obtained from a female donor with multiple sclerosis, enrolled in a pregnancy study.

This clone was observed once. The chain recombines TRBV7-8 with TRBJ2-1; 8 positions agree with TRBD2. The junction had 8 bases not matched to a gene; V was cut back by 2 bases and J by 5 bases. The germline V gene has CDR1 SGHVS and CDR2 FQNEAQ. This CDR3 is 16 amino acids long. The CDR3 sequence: CASSLRPSGYHNEQFF. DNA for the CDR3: TGTGCCAGCAGCTTACGGCCTAGCGGGTACCACAATGAGCAGTTCTTC.

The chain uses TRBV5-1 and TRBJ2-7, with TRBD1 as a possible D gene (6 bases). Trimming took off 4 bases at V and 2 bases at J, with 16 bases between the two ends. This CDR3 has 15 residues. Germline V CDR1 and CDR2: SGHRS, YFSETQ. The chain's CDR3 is CASSPNPTGPYEQYF. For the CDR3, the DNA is TGCGCCAGCAGCCCCAACCCTACAGGGCCCTACGAGCAGTACTTC.

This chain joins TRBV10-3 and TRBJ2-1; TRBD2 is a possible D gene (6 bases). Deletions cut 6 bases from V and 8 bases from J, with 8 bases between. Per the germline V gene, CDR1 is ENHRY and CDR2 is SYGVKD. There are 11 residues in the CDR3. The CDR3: CAISGTDEQFF. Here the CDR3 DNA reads TGTGCCATCAGCGGGACTGATGAGCAGTTCTTC.

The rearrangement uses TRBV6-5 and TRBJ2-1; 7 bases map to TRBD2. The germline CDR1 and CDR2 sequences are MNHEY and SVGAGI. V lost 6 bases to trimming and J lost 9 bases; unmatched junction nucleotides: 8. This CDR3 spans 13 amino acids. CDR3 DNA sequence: TGTGCCAGCAGCCCCCTGGGGGGGGGTGAGCAGTTCTTC. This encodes CASSPLGGGEQFF.

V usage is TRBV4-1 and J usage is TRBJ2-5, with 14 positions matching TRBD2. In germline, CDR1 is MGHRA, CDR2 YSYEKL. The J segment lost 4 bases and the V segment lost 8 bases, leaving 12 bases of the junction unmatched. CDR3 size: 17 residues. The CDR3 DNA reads TGCGCCAGCCATGCCACCGGGACTAGCGGGAGCGGAGAGACCCAGTACTTC. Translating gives CASHATGTSGSGETQYF.

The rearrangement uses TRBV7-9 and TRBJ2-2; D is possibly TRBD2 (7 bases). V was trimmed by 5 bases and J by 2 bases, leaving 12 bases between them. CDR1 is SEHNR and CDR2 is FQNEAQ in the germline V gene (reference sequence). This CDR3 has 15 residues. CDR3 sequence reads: CASSLGGLNTGELFF. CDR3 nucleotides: TGTGCCAGCAGCCTCGGGGGGCTAAACACCGGGGAGCTGTTTTTT.

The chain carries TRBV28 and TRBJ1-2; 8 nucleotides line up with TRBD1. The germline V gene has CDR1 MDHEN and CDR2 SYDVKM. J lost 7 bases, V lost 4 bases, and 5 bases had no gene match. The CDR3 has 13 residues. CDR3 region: CASSWTGPGGYTF. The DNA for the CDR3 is TGTGCCAGCAGTTGGACAGGGCCCGGTGGCTACACCTTC.

In DNA, the CDR3 is TGTGCCAGCAGCCCTACCCGCACAGATACGCAGTATTTT. Translation: CASSPTRTDTQYF. V and J are TRBV12-1 and TRBJ2-3; TRBD2, the table's D call, lacks a check against the DNA. TRBV12-1 is a pseudogene. This CDR3 region has 13 residues.

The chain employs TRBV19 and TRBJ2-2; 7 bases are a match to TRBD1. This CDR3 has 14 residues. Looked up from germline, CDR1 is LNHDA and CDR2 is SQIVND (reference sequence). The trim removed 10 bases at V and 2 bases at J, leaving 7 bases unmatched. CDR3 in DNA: TGTGCCACCCGGACAGGACTTAACACCGGGGAGCTGTTTTTT. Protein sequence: CATRTGLNTGELFF.

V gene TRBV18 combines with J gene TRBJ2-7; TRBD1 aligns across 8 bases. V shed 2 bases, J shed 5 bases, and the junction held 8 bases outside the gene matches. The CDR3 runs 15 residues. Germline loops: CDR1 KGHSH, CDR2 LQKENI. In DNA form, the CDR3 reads TGTGCCAGCTCACCAAGAGGACAGGGTTTGCACGAGCAGTACTTC. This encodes CASSPRGQGLHEQYF.

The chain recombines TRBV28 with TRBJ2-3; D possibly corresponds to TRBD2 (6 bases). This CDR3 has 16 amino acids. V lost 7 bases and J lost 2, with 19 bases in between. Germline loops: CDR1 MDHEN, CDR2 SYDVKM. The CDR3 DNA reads TGTGCCAGCACCCCCGGCGGTAGCGGATACACAGATACGCAGTATTTT. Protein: CASTPGGSGYTDTQYF.

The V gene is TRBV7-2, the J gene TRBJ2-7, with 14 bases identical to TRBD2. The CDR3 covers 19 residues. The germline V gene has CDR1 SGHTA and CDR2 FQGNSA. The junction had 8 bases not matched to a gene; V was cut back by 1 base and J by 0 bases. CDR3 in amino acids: CASSLVRLAGGGSSYEQYF. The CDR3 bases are TGTGCCAGCAGCTTAGTTCGACTAGCGGGAGGGGGGAGCTCCTACGAGCAGTACTTC.

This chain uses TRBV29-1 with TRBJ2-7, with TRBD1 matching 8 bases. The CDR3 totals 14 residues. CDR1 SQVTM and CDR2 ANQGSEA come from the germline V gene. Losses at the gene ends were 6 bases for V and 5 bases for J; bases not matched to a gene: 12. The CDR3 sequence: CSVDTGTGANEQYF. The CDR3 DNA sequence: TGCAGCGTCGATACCGGGACAGGTGCAAACGAGCAGTACTTC.

The chain's CDR3 is CASSLGEGMNTEAFF. Written as DNA, the CDR3 is TGTGCCAGCAGCTTAGGGGAGGGGATGAACACTGAAGCTTTCTTT. V usage is TRBV11-1 and J usage is TRBJ1-1, with D perhaps TRBD1 (5 bases). The CDR3 sequence is 15 residues long. Germline V gene sequence: CDR1 SGHAT, CDR2 FQDESV (reference sequence). Trimming stripped 1 base from V and 0 bases from J, with 9 bases between.